Shown below are 18 T cell receptor beta chains from a single sample sequenced in a study of T-cell reconstitution after alpha-beta-depleted transplantation in children. Unique molecular identifiers were incorporated into the prepared TCRbeta library. TCRdb reprocessed the PCR reads with MiXCR, giving one entry per CDR3 protein. Found here are hundreds of thousands of distinct CDR3 sequences, approximately 15% of them singletons; the top ten hold approximately 5%. This specimen consisted of PBMCs, mostly from graft donor cells, obtained 360 days after TCRalphabeta/CD19-depleted stem cell transplant. The receptor set was obtained from a male patient under 18 who had a stem cell transplant for acute lymphoblastic leukemia, so the T cells may come from the graft donor.

This chain joins TRBV7-3 and TRBJ2-1; a possible D gene is TRBD2 (6 bases). The germline V gene encodes CDR1 SGHTA and CDR2 FQGTGA. Trimming left V 4 bases short and J 0 bases short, with 10 bases between. This CDR3 is 15 amino acids long. CDR3 sequence (DNA): TGTGCCAGCAGCTATACGGGAGCCTCCTACAATGAGCAGTTCTTC. It is translated as CASSYTGASYNEQFF.

This sequence joins TRBV29-1 and TRBJ2-2; 11 nucleotides line up with TRBD1. Per germline, CDR1 SQVTM and CDR2 ANQGSEA. This CDR3 has 14 amino acids. The V segment lost 4 bases and the J segment 7 bases; nucleotides outside the gene matches: 5. CDR3 amino acids: CSVADRGPNGELFF. The CDR3 DNA is TGCAGCGTTGCGGACAGGGGGCCGAACGGGGAGCTGTTTTTT.

The rearrangement links TRBV10-3 to TRBJ1-2; a weak D match, TRBD1 (5 bases). This CDR3 contains 12 residues. Trimming removed 4 bases at V and 7 bases at J, with 10 bases between. Germline values: CDR1 ENHRY, CDR2 SYGVKD. Here the CDR3 reads CAISGREFGYTF. The DNA of the CDR3 is TGTGCCATCAGTGGCAGGGAATTTGGCTACACCTTC.

The chain employs TRBV4-1 and TRBJ1-2; D unclear. Germline V gene data show CDR1 as MGHRA and CDR2 as YSYEKL. V was clipped by 0 bases and J by 12 bases, with 23 bases between them. The CDR3 contains 16 residues. The DNA for the CDR3 is TGCGCCAGCAGCCAAGATCGGGGAGGGCCCAAGCGTGAGGACACCTTC. Translating it yields CASSQDRGGPKREDTF.

V and J are TRBV5-1 and TRBJ2-1, with 13 bases matching TRBD2. Trimming took 4 bases from V and 5 from J; bases not matched to a gene: 12. This CDR3 spans 18 amino acids. The V gene's germline CDR1 is SGHRS and CDR2 YFSETQ. The CDR3 nucleotides are TGCGCCAGCAGCCGCGGACTAGCGGGAGTGGGTTGGGACAATGAGCAGTTCTTC. Amino acids: CASSRGLAGVGWDNEQFF. Full variable domain (outside the CDR3, taken from reference TRBV5-1 and TRBJ2-1): KAGVTQTPRYLIKTRGQQVTLSCSPISGHRSVSWYQQTPGQGLQFLFEYFSETQRNKGNFPGRFSGRQFSNSRSEMNVSTLELGDSALYLCASSRGLAGVGWDNEQFFGPGTRLTVL.

Only a few counts were recorded for this clonotype. The V and J genes are TRBV4-2 and TRBJ2-7; D unclear. The V end was cut by 0 bases, the J end by 0 bases, with 12 bases between. The CDR3 has 16 amino acids. Germline CDR1 LGHNA, CDR2 YNFKEQ. The CDR3 sequence: CASSQEKGGSSYEQYF. The CDR3 DNA is TGTGCCAGCAGCCAAGAAAAGGGCGGAAGCTCCTACGAGCAGTACTTC.

In this sample, this clonotype turned up many times. This rearrangement joins TRBV9 to TRBJ1-2; D ambiguous. Germline V gene data show CDR1 as SGDLS and CDR2 as YYNGEE. V dropped 10 bases and J dropped 0 bases, with 7 bases sitting between them. CDR3 length: 11 residues. The CDR3 DNA reads TGTGCCTCGAGGGCTAACTATGGCTACACCTTC. Protein product: CASRANYGYTF.

This clonotype was detected a few times. The chain links TRBV5-6 to TRBJ2-1; 8 positions agree with TRBD2. Germline loops: CDR1 SGHDT, CDR2 YYEEEE. After removal of 6 bases from V and 7 bases from J, the junction contained 6 bases not matched to a gene. The CDR3 covers 13 residues. CDR3 amino acids: CASKAGVGNEQFF. Here the CDR3 DNA reads TGTGCCAGCAAAGCGGGAGTGGGAAATGAGCAGTTCTTC.

Many counts were recorded for this clonotype. The rearrangement joins TRBV29-1 to TRBJ2-5; a possible D gene is TRBD1 (6 bases). The CDR3 sequence is 14 residues long. Germline V gene lookup returns CDR1 SQVTM and CDR2 ANQGSEA. V lost 8 bases to trimming and J lost 0 bases, with 16 bases between them. In DNA form, the CDR3 reads TGCAGCAGCCTCCCGGACAGATACCAAGAGACCCAGTACTTC. It encodes CSSLPDRYQETQYF.

The chain carries TRBV24-1 and TRBJ2-1; perhaps TRBD1 as D (6 bases). The V end was cut by 9 bases, the J end by 0 bases, with 14 bases between. This CDR3 spans 15 amino acids. The germline V gene has CDR1 KGHDR and CDR2 SFDVKD. Here the CDR3 DNA reads TGTGCCACCGGCGGCGGACAGAGCTCCTACAATGAGCAGTTCTTC. It yields the protein CATGGGQSSYNEQFF.

This clonotype was recorded a few times. The chain is built from TRBV15 and TRBJ2-1, with 11 bases matching TRBD2. Germline assignment: CDR1 LNHNV and CDR2 YYDKDF (reference sequence). CDR3 size: 15 residues. V dropped 8 bases and J dropped 7; count of bases not matched to a gene: 10. CDR3 protein: CATELAGGPGNEQFF. The CDR3 nucleotides read TGTGCCACCGAATTAGCGGGAGGGCCTGGGAATGAGCAGTTCTTC.

This clonotype was counted at least ten times. The gene calls are TRBV4-1 and TRBJ2-3; 7 bases are shared with TRBD1. The CDR3 runs 17 residues. The V and J ends lost 0 bases and 4 bases, in that order; junction bases with no gene match: 10. The germline CDR1 and CDR2 sequences are MGHRA and YSYEKL. CDR3 region: CASSQDKWDSVADTQYF. CDR3 DNA sequence: TGCGCCAGCAGCCAAGATAAGTGGGACAGCGTGGCAGATACGCAGTATTTT.

The V and J genes are TRBV7-3 and TRBJ2-3; D not resolved. The CDR3 has 13 amino acids. Per the germline V gene, CDR1 is SGHTA and CDR2 is FQGTGA. Trimming removed 7 bases from V and 3 bases from J, with 11 bases in between. In nucleotides, the CDR3 is TGTGCCAGCACCCTAACGCGGACAGATACGCAGTATTTT. Amino acids: CASTLTRTDTQYF.

In its sample, this clonotype was seen a few times. V and J are TRBV9 and TRBJ2-5; tentative D call: TRBD2 (5 bases). There are 16 residues in the CDR3. Germline CDR1 SGDLS, CDR2 YYNGEE. Trimming stripped 0 bases from V and 2 bases from J, with 14 bases between. The CDR3 sequence: CASSVEGADGQETQYF. The CDR3 region has the DNA TGTGCCAGCAGCGTAGAGGGAGCGGACGGACAAGAGACCCAGTACTTC.

The rearrangement joins TRBV7-2 to TRBJ2-5, with 8 bases aligning to TRBD2. The CDR3 length is 15 residues. Trimming took 1 base from V and 8 from J; bases not matched to a gene: 9. CDR1 is SGHTA and CDR2 is FQGNSA in the germline V gene. In DNA form, the CDR3 reads TGTGCCAGCAGCTTAGGACCGGGACTAGTAACAACCCAGTACTTC. This codes for CASSLGPGLVTTQYF.

CDR3 sequence (DNA): TGTGCCATCAGCACGTCCTCTACTAGCGCCGAGGAGCAGTTCTTC. It specifies CAISTSSTSAEEQFF. The rearrangement uses TRBV10-3 and TRBJ2-1, with 7 bases aligning to TRBD2. Trimming cost V 6 bases and J 10 bases; bases outside gene matches: 15. Germline V CDR1 and CDR2: ENHRY, SYGVKD. The CDR3 runs 15 residues.

This clonotype was seen a handful of times. This chain uses TRBV10-3 with TRBJ2-5; D may correspond to TRBD1 or TRBD2 (6 bases each). The CDR3 loop spans 17 amino acids. Between the trimmed V and J ends, which lost 0 bases and 2 bases, there was a span of 16 bases. Germline lookup yields CDR1 ENHRY and CDR2 SYGVKD. The CDR3 DNA follows: TGTGCCATCAGTGAGTCGCATGGGGGGCTCCCTCAAGAGACCCAGTACTTC. This sequence encodes CAISESHGGLPQETQYF.

This clonotype came up many times. The J gene is TRBJ2-7, the V gene TRBV11-2; maybe TRBD1 (5 bases). This CDR3 contains 13 residues. Trimming cost V 0 bases and J 4 bases, with 7 bases left between them. The V gene's germline CDR1 is SGHAT and CDR2 FQNNGV. CDR3 bases: TGTGCCAGCAGCTTAGAGACAGTGTACGAGCAGTACTTC. Its translation is CASSLETVYEQYF.